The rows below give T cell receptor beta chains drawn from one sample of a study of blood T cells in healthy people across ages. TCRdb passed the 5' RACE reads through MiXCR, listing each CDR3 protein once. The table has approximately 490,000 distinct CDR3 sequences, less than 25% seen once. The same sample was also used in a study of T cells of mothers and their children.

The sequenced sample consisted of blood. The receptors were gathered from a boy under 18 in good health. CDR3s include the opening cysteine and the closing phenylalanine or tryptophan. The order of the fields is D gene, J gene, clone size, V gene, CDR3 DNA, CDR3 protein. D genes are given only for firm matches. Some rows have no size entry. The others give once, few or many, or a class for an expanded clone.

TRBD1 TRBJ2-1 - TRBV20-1 TGCAGTGCTAGGGCGCAGGGGGCGTGGAATGAGCAGTTCTTC CSARAQGAWNEQFF
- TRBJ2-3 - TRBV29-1 TGCAGCGTTGAAGATCGTTTCCAGGGAAGCACAGATACGCAGTATTTT CSVEDRFQGSTDTQYF
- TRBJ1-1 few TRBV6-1 TGTGCCAGCAGTGAGGTAGTCGGGGGTACTGAAGCTTTCTTT CASSEVVGGTEAFF
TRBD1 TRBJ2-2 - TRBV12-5 TGTGCTAGTGGGGGACAGTTTCCCAACACCGGGGAGCTGTTTTTT CASGGQFPNTGELFF
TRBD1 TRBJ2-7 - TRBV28 TGTGCCAGCAGTTTGACAGGGAACTACGAGCAGTACTTC CASSLTGNYEQYF
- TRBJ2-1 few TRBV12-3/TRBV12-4 TGTGCCAGCAGCCCGCTGGGCGGGGACCTCTACAATGAGCAGTTCTTC CASSPLGGDLYNEQFF
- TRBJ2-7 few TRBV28 TGTGCCAGCAGTTTAGTGTGGGGCGAGCAGTACTTC CASSLVWGEQYF
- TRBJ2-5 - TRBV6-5 TGTGCCAGCAGTTATAGGCGGGGCGCACCGGGGACCCAGTACTTC CASSYRRGAPGTQYF
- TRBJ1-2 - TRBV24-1 TGTGCCACCAGTGATTTCGAGAAGAACTATGGCTACACCTTC CATSDFEKNYGYTF
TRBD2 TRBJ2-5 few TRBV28 TGTGCCAGCAGTTCCGGGACTAGCGGGGGGTTGAAGACCCAGTACTTC CASSSGTSGGLKTQYF
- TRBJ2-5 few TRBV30 TGTGCCTGGAGTGTGCAAGAGACCCAGTACTTC CAWSVQETQYF
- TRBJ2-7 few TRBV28 TGTGCCAGCAGTTTTGTCAGGGGCTACGAGCAGTACTTC CASSFVRGYEQYF
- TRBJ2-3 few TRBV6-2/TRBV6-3 TGTGCCAGCAAGATAACGTCGTGGTGGGATACGCAGTATTTT CASKITSWWDTQYF
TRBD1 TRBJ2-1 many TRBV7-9 TGTGCCAGCAGTACAGGGGTCCGTAGGAATGAGCAGTTCTTC CASSTGVRRNEQFF
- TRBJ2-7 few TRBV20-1 TGCAGTGCCTCGGGGAACCTATACGAGCAGTACTTC CSASGNLYEQYF
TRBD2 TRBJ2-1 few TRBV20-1 TGCAGTGCTACCCCGGGTAGCGGGAGGACCTATGAGCAGTTCTTC CSATPGSGRTYEQFF
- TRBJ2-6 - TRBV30 TGTGCCTGGGGAGGGTTCTCTGGGGCCAACGTCCTGACTTTC CAWGGFSGANVLTF
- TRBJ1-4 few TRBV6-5 TGTGCCAGCAGTTCCAGGCGAGTAGGCGAAAAACTGTTTTTT CASSSRRVGEKLFF
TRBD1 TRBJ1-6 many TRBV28 TGTGCCAGCAGTAGCGGGACAGGGGATAACTCACCCCTCCACTTT CASSSGTGDNSPLHF
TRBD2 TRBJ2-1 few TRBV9 TGTGCCAGCAGCGTCGGGACTAACTACAATGAGCAGTTCTTC CASSVGTNYNEQFF
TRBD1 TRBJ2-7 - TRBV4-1 TGCGCCAGCAGCCAAGACCCCCGGACAGGGTACTACGAGCAGTACTTC CASSQDPRTGYYEQYF
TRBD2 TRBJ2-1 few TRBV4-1 TGCGCCAGCAGCCAAGATGCGGGAGCGGGAGATGAGCAGTTCTTC CASSQDAGAGDEQFF